The 32 T cell receptor beta chains below come from one sample, sequenced in a study of metastatic and nonmetastatic thyroid tumors. TCRdb reassembled clones from the PCR reads with MiXCR. The sample has around 20,000 clones, about 20% seen once. No patient received treatment before thyroid surgery. What was sequenced was tumor tissue. The receptors derive from a female donor with papillary thyroid cancer or a benign thyroid nodule (not recorded which). Some clones in this sample may be carry-over from other donors' samples.

This clone was seen many times. This chain uses TRBV20-1 with TRBJ2-3; 7 bases are a match to TRBD1. This CDR3 is 11 amino acids long. The junction had 4 bases not matched to a gene; V was cut back by 5 bases and J by 8 bases. Germline V gene lookup returns CDR1 DFQATT and CDR2 SNEGSKA (reference sequence). The CDR3 reads CSASRQGTQYF. CDR3 DNA sequence: TGCAGTGCTTCTAGACAGGGTACGCAGTATTTT.

The V and J genes are TRBV19 and TRBJ2-3; 10 nucleotides align to TRBD2. Trimming took 6 bases from V and 3 from J; bases not matched to a gene: 6. This CDR3 is built from 15 residues. Per germline, CDR1 LNHDA and CDR2 SQIVND (reference sequence). The CDR3, as DNA: TGTGCCAGTAGCGTGAGGACTAGCGGAACAGATACGCAGTATTTT. This sequence encodes CASSVRTSGTDTQYF.

The chain is built from TRBV20-1 and TRBJ1-6; D uncertain. Germline lookup yields CDR1 DFQATT and CDR2 SNEGSKA (reference sequence). This CDR3 contains 16 residues. V lost 8 bases and J 4 bases, leaving 21 bases between the germline ends. CDR3 loop: CSSRKGRMQYNSPLHF. CDR3 nucleotide sequence: TGCAGTTCCAGAAAAGGCAGGATGCAATATAATTCACCCCTCCACTTT.

The rearrangement uses TRBV6-1 and TRBJ2-6; unclear D gene. The CDR3 loop spans 16 amino acids. From germline, CDR1 is MNHNS and CDR2 SASEGT. Trimming took off 5 bases at V and 0 bases at J, with 11 bases between the two ends. DNA of the CDR3: TGTGCCAGCAGTCGGACGCAGAGCTCTGGGGCCAACGTCCTGACTTTC. Translated: CASSRTQSSGANVLTF.

This clone is judged medium-sized (0.01 to 0.1%). Other nucleotide sequences from this sample produce the same CDR3. The chain is built from TRBV14 and TRBJ2-5; possible D gene TRBD2, 5 bases. The V gene lost 0 bases and the J gene lost 4 bases, with 15 bases spanning the gap. The CDR3 is 16 residues long. CDR1 and CDR2 from the germline V gene are SGHDN and FVKESK. CDR3 coding DNA: TGTGCCAGCAGCCAAGAGTTAGGAGGTCTTGGAGAGACCCAGTACTTC. Translation: CASSQELGGLGETQYF. The full variable domain, with the rest looked up from reference TRBV14 and TRBJ2-5, is EAGVTQFPSHSVIEKGQTVTLRCDPISGHDNLYWYRRVMGKEIKFLLHFVKESKQDESGMPNNRFLAERTGGTYSTLKVQPAELEDSGVYFCASSQELGGLGETQYFGPGTRLLVL.

This chain connects TRBV20-1 to TRBJ2-7; perhaps TRBD2 as D (5 bases). CDR3 length: 15 amino acids. Trimming took 5 bases from V and 5 from J, leaving 22 bases between them. Germline CDR1 reads DFQATT; CDR2 reads SNEGSKA (reference sequence). The CDR3 DNA is TGCAGTGCTTGTACTAGAAGTCCACTCGGCGACGAGCAGTACTTC. It codes for CSACTRSPLGDEQYF.

As for this clone: Just one base apart from a much larger clone, this may be a read error. J is TRBJ2-7 and V is TRBV7-2; D is uncertain. Germline assignment: CDR1 SGHTA and CDR2 FQGNSA. There are 15 residues in the CDR3. Trimming left V 5 bases short and J 3 bases short, with 17 bases between. The CDR3: CASSPHAESVYEQYF. The CDR3 nucleotides are TGTGCCAGCAGCCCTCATGCAGAGTCCGTCTACGAGCAGTACTTC.

The V gene is TRBV18, the J gene TRBJ1-5, with D possibly being TRBD1 (5 bases). From germline, CDR1 is KGHSH and CDR2 LQKENI. This CDR3 is built from 15 residues. Between the trimmed V and J ends, which lost 3 bases and 4 bases, there was a span of 13 bases. The CDR3 here is CASSPRGDGNQPQHF. CDR3 sequence (DNA): TGTGCCAGCTCACCCCGAGGGGACGGGAATCAGCCCCAGCATTTT.

This clone is medium-sized within its sample. V usage is TRBV12-3 or TRBV12-4 and J usage is TRBJ2-7; tentative D call: TRBD1 (6 bases). Trimming took off 0 bases at V and 2 bases at J, with 20 bases between the two ends. The CDR3 extends over 18 amino acids. Here the CDR3 reads CASSLAGARRDRAYEQYF. CDR3 nucleotide sequence: TGTGCCAGCAGTTTAGCGGGGGCCCGCAGGGATAGGGCCTACGAGCAGTACTTC.

The chain has TRBV10-2 and TRBJ2-2, with 8 nucleotides matching TRBD1. Trimming at V came to 7 bases and at J to 3 bases, leaving 4 bases not matched to a gene. Germline V gene sequence: CDR1 WSHSY, CDR2 SAAADI. The CDR3 covers 14 residues. The CDR3 DNA reads as TGCGCCAGCATGGACAGGGTTGACACCGGGGAGCTGTTTTTT. Protein product: CASMDRVDTGELFF.

This chain joins TRBV11-2 and TRBJ2-5; D is unresolved. V lost 9 bases and J 2 bases, leaving 19 bases between the germline ends. Germline CDR1 reads SGHAT; CDR2 reads FQNNGV. The CDR3 is 15 residues long. CDR3 amino acids: CASTPWAYKQETQYF. The DNA for the CDR3 is TGTGCCAGTACCCCATGGGCGTACAAACAAGAGACCCAGTACTTC. Looking up the rest from reference TRBV11-2 and TRBJ2-5 gives the full variable domain: EAGVAQSPRYKIIEKRQSVAFWCNPISGHATLYWYQQILGQGPKLLIQFQNNGVVDDSQLPKDRFSAERLKGVDSTLKIQPAKLEDSAVYLCASTPWAYKQETQYFGPGTRLLVL.

This clone has ten or more counts. The rearrangement uses TRBV28 and TRBJ2-5, with TRBD2 matching 7 bases. This CDR3 spans 15 amino acids. J lost 4 bases, V lost 5 bases, and 10 bases had no gene match. Germline V lookup: CDR1 MDHEN, CDR2 SYDVKM. The CDR3 bases are TGTGCCAGCAGTACCCCGGCGGGGGTTAGAGAGACCCAGTACTTC. Amino acid sequence: CASSTPAGVRETQYF.

Turning to this clone: No conserved phenylalanine or tryptophan ends this CDR3, so it is likely a read error. The rearrangement links TRBV9 to TRBJ2-1; either TRBD1 or TRBD2 may supply D (5 bases each). V was clipped by 4 bases and J by 6 bases, with 17 bases between them. The CDR3 length is 15 residues. Germline loops: CDR1 SGDLS, CDR2 YYNGEE. CDR3 residues: CASSSGTLLVNEQFL. CDR3 nucleotide sequence: TGTGCCAGCAGCTCAGGGACCCTCCTTGTCAATGAGCAGTTCCTC.

This clone came up many times. The rearrangement links TRBV11-1 to TRBJ2-7; 7 nucleotides match TRBD1. Germline trimming cut 1 base from V and 0 bases from J; bases unmatched to any gene: 6. CDR1 is SGHAT and CDR2 is FQDESV in the germline V gene (reference sequence). The CDR3 spans 16 residues. The CDR3 protein is CASSLVEGAVSYEQYF. For the CDR3, the DNA is TGTGCCAGCAGCTTAGTTGAGGGGGCCGTCTCCTACGAGCAGTACTTC.

In its sample, this clone was seen many times. This rearrangement joins TRBV7-2 to TRBJ1-5; no reliable D call. Trimming pared 1 base from V and 5 bases from J, leaving 6 bases between. The CDR3 spans 13 residues. Germline V gene sequence: CDR1 SGHTA, CDR2 FQGNSA. The CDR3 loop is CASSLVWDQPQHF. The CDR3 DNA reads as TGTGCCAGCAGCTTAGTTTGGGATCAGCCCCAGCATTTT.

This clone was picked up many times. The chain links TRBV6-5 to TRBJ2-2; 11 bases are a match to TRBD2. The J segment lost 1 base and the V segment lost 0 bases, leaving 1 base of the junction unmatched. In germline, CDR1 is MNHEY, CDR2 SVGAGI. This CDR3 comprises 17 residues. The CDR3 sequence: CASSYSGLAGNTGELFF. The DNA for the CDR3 is TGTGCCAGCAGTTACTCAGGACTAGCGGGGAACACCGGGGAGCTGTTTTTT.

This clone has more than one count but fewer than ten. The V call is TRBV6-1, the J call TRBJ2-5; tentative D call: TRBD1 (6 bases). CDR3 length: 15 residues. Germline lookup yields CDR1 MNHNS and CDR2 SASEGT. Trimming removed 5 bases from V and 1 base from J, with 14 bases in between. The CDR3 protein is CASSLPGHPQETQYF. The CDR3, as DNA: TGTGCCAGCAGTCTCCCGGGACACCCCCAAGAGACCCAGTACTTC.

In its sample, this clone was seen many times. This chain connects TRBV20-1 to TRBJ2-7, with D perhaps TRBD2 (6 bases). Deletions cut 3 bases from V and 6 bases from J, with 21 bases between. This CDR3 comprises 15 residues. CDR1 is DFQATT, CDR2 SNEGSKA, per germline (reference sequence). In DNA form, the CDR3 reads TGCAGTGCTAGTGACCAGTGGAGGGCCCGGAGCGAGCAGTACTTC. It is translated as CSASDQWRARSEQYF.

This clone was observed a few times. The chain employs TRBV24-1 and TRBJ2-7; 7 bases are shared with TRBD2. The CDR3 runs to 15 residues. Germline lookup yields CDR1 KGHDR and CDR2 SFDVKD. The trim removed 6 bases at V and 3 bases at J, leaving 10 bases unmatched. The CDR3 here is CATSYPSGSNYEQYF. CDR3 coding DNA: TGTGCCACCAGTTATCCTAGCGGTAGTAACTACGAGCAGTACTTC.

This clone was counted a few times. This chain connects TRBV27 to TRBJ2-1, with D perhaps matching TRBD2 (6 bases). CDR1 MNHEY and CDR2 SMNVEV come from the germline V gene (reference sequence). V dropped 6 bases and J dropped 9 bases, with 21 bases sitting between them. The CDR3 has 15 residues. Here the CDR3 reads CASSVAEGLVGEQFF. CDR3 coding DNA: TGTGCCAGCAGCGTTGCGGAGGGCCTAGTAGGTGAGCAGTTCTTC.

The chain employs TRBV5-1 and TRBJ2-5; D perhaps matches TRBD2 (5 bases). This CDR3 is built from 18 residues. Trimming removed 0 bases from V and 4 bases from J, with 22 bases in between. Germline V gene data show CDR1 as SGHRS and CDR2 as YFSETQ. This CDR3 is CASSLGQRGLTNIETQYF. The DNA of the CDR3 is TGCGCCAGCAGCTTGGGCCAGAGAGGGTTAACAAATATAGAGACCCAGTACTTC.

This chain joins TRBV11-2 and TRBJ2-2; TRBD1 agrees at 8 bases. J was trimmed by 8 bases and V by 5 bases; bases with no gene match: 7. The CDR3 sequence is 14 residues long. CDR1 is SGHAT and CDR2 is FQNNGV in the germline V gene. The DNA of the CDR3 is TGTGCCAGCAGCCCTCAGGGGGCGGGGGGGGAGCTGTTTTTT. Its protein is CASSPQGAGGELFF. Together with reference TRBV11-2 and TRBJ2-2, the CDR3 gives the full variable domain: EAGVAQSPRYKIIEKRQSVAFWCNPISGHATLYWYQQILGQGPKLLIQFQNNGVVDDSQLPKDRFSAERLKGVDSTLKIQPAKLEDSAVYLCASSPQGAGGELFFGEGSRLTVL.

This clone is a singleton in its sample. This chain links TRBV11-2 with TRBJ2-5, with D uncertain. The germline V gene has CDR1 SGHAT and CDR2 FQNNGV. The V end was cut by 0 bases, the J end by 4 bases, with 12 bases between. The CDR3 consists of 15 residues. The CDR3 here is CASSLEFGPGETQYF. For the CDR3, the DNA is TGTGCCAGCAGCTTAGAATTCGGGCCGGGAGAGACCCAGTACTTC.

V gene TRBV4-2 combines with J gene TRBJ2-6; weak D call: TRBD2 (6 bases). The germline V and J ends were trimmed by 1 base and 4 bases, with 17 bases remaining between them. The germline gives CDR1 LGHNA, CDR2 YNFKEQ. There are 18 residues in the CDR3. The CDR3 coding sequence is TGTGCCAGCAGCCAAGTAATATCGGGAGAGCCAGGGGCCAACGTCCTGACTTTC. This translates into CASSQVISGEPGANVLTF.

The rearrangement uses TRBV24-1 and TRBJ2-1; 9 nucleotides agree with TRBD2. Germline lookup yields CDR1 KGHDR and CDR2 SFDVKD. The CDR3 runs to 17 residues. J lost 6 bases, V lost 3 bases, and 11 bases had no gene match. The CDR3 spells CATSDMMQGLAVNEQFF. In DNA, the CDR3 is TGTGCCACCAGTGATATGATGCAGGGACTAGCTGTCAATGAGCAGTTCTTC.

This clone is judged medium-sized. This chain uses TRBV11-3 with TRBJ2-1; possibly TRBD2 for D (6 bases). The V end was cut by 5 bases, the J end by 7 bases, with 18 bases between. The germline V gene encodes CDR1 SGHNT and CDR2 YENEEA. The CDR3 consists of 15 residues. For the CDR3, the DNA is TGTGCCAGCAGCCCTAACCGATTGACTAGTAATGAGCAGTTCTTC. Protein: CASSPNRLTSNEQFF.

J is TRBJ2-5 and V is TRBV9, with D unclear. The CDR3 spans 12 residues. Per germline, CDR1 SGDLS and CDR2 YYNGEE. The germline V and J ends were trimmed by 6 bases and 5 bases, with 11 bases remaining between them. The CDR3 sequence is CASIAGGETQYF. As DNA, the CDR3 is TGTGCCAGCATCGCCGGTGGGGAGACCCAGTACTTC. Full variable domain (missing parts from reference TRBV9 and TRBJ2-5): DSGVTQTPKHLITATGQRVTLRCSPRSGDLSVYWYQQSLDQGLQFLIQYYNGEERAKGNILERFSAQQFPDLHSELNLSSLELGDSALYFCASIAGGETQYFGPGTRLLVL.

This clone has more than one count but fewer than ten. The J gene is TRBJ1-5, the V gene TRBV11-2; no reliable D call. V was pared by 1 base and J by 6 bases, with 10 bases between. CDR1 and CDR2 from the germline V gene are SGHAT and FQNNGV. The CDR3 is made up of 14 amino acids. The CDR3 is CASSLAQNGQPQHF. In DNA form, the CDR3 reads TGTGCCAGCAGCTTAGCGCAGAACGGTCAGCCCCAGCATTTT.

This clone has ten or more counts. At one of its ends the junction is not consistent with the germline gene, which may arise from a read error. The same CDR3 can be traced to other DNA sequences in this sample. The chain links TRBV12-3 or TRBV12-4 to TRBJ2-1; 10 bases map to TRBD2. The CDR3 is made up of 16 amino acids. The CDR3 DNA follows: TGTGCCAGCAGTTTTATTTCTAGCGGGAGTTACAATGAGCAATTCTTC. Residues: CASSFISSGSYNEQFF.

The V gene is TRBV2, the J gene TRBJ1-1; 11 nucleotides match TRBD1. With V trimmed by 6 bases and J by 2 bases, 2 bases remained unmatched. This CDR3 is built from 14 residues. Germline V gives CDR1 SNHLY, CDR2 FYNNEI. This CDR3 is CASSGQGANTEAFF. The CDR3 coding sequence is TGTGCCAGCAGCGGACAGGGGGCCAACACTGAAGCTTTCTTT.

Relative to its sample, this clone is medium-sized. The chain employs TRBV24-1 and TRBJ1-2; D is uncertain. Per the germline V gene, CDR1 is KGHDR and CDR2 is SFDVKD. The CDR3 runs 13 residues. Trimming left V 8 bases short and J 2 bases short, with 11 bases between. CDR3 DNA: TGTGCCACCATGGAAGGGCCAAACTATGGCTACACCTTC. This encodes CATMEGPNYGYTF.

This CDR3 reads CSADTKGAPEAFF. DNA for the CDR3: TGCAGTGCTGACACGAAGGGGGCTCCTGAAGCTTTCTTT. The chain links TRBV20-1 to TRBJ1-1; TRBD1 matches 7 bases. The trim removed 5 bases at V and 6 bases at J, leaving 9 bases unmatched. The germline V gene has CDR1 DFQATT and CDR2 SNEGSKA (reference sequence). The CDR3 runs to 13 residues.